A single sample gave rise to the 23 T cell receptor beta chains below, sequenced in a study of T-cell memory formation after mild COVID-19. From the 5' RACE reads, TCRdb called clonotypes with MiXCR, one entry per CDR3 protein. The sample has 85,000 to 130,000 distinct CDR3 sequences; about 17% are singletons. Sample: PBMCs or a T cell subset sorted from them (not recorded which). The receptors here all came from an adult woman who had mild COVID-19 (a few samples of this study predate the infection). Cell type and time point are not known.

This clonotype showed up just a few times. This chain uses TRBV27 with TRBJ2-1; no clear D. Trimming pared 3 bases from V and 5 bases from J, leaving 8 bases between. This CDR3 is 13 amino acids long. Germline CDR1 MNHEY, CDR2 SMNVEV (reference sequence). The CDR3 DNA reads TGTGCCAGCAGTTTTGTGGCTAACAATGAGCAGTTCTTC. Amino acids: CASSFVANNEQFF.

This chain connects TRBV7-9 to TRBJ2-1; no definite D call. V was shortened by 2 bases and J by 4 bases, with 12 bases between the two germline ends. The CDR3 runs 15 residues. CDR1 and CDR2 (germline): SEHNR, FQNEAQ (reference sequence). This CDR3 reads CASSLSLEVYNEQFF. In nucleotides, the CDR3 is TGTGCCAGCAGCTTATCCCTGGAAGTGTACAATGAGCAGTTCTTC.

V gene TRBV2 combines with J gene TRBJ2-1; TRBD1 matches at 9 bases. The V segment lost 3 bases and the J segment 7 bases; nucleotides outside the gene matches: 4. The germline V gene encodes CDR1 SNHLY and CDR2 FYNNEI. The CDR3 is 14 amino acids. CDR3 DNA sequence: TGTGCCAGCAGTGATGGGACAGGGAGGAATGAGCAGTTCTTC. Its protein product is CASSDGTGRNEQFF.

The chain uses TRBV2 and TRBJ2-4; 7 bases match TRBD1. The trim removed 5 bases at V and 0 bases at J, leaving 10 bases unmatched. The CDR3 consists of 17 residues. Per germline, CDR1 SNHLY and CDR2 FYNNEI. The CDR3 spells CASSKGATTLAKNIQYF. The DNA of the CDR3 is TGTGCCAGCAGTAAGGGGGCTACAACCTTAGCCAAAAACATTCAGTACTTC.

This clonotype was observed a few times. The chain is built from TRBV11-2 and TRBJ2-4; D is unclear. V was shortened by 1 base and J by 0 bases, with 13 bases between the two germline ends. The CDR3 is made up of 17 amino acids. Germline loops: CDR1 SGHAT, CDR2 FQNNGV. The CDR3 sequence is CASSLGGQLLAKNIQYF. The DNA for the CDR3 is TGTGCCAGCAGCTTAGGCGGCCAGCTATTAGCCAAAAACATTCAGTACTTC.

This clonotype occurred once. The rearrangement uses TRBV29-1 and TRBJ2-2, with D uncertain. The CDR3 has 15 amino acids. Germline values: CDR1 SQVTM, CDR2 ANQGSEA. The V end was cut by 6 bases, the J end by 0 bases, with 14 bases between. The CDR3 nucleotides read TGCAGCGTCCATCCACCAGGCGCGAACACCGGGGAGCTGTTTTTT. Translated, it gives CSVHPPGANTGELFF.

This chain connects TRBV27 to TRBJ1-1; no firm D call. The germline V and J ends were trimmed by 2 bases and 3 bases, with 7 bases remaining between them. CDR3 length: 13 residues. The germline gives CDR1 MNHEY, CDR2 SMNVEV (reference sequence). The CDR3 here is CASSLDGDTEAFF. Here the CDR3 DNA reads TGTGCCAGCAGTTTAGACGGGGACACTGAAGCTTTCTTT.

The V call is TRBV27, the J call TRBJ2-1, with TRBD2 matching 13 bases. CDR1 MNHEY and CDR2 SMNVEV come from the germline V gene (reference sequence). V was clipped by 5 bases and J by 7 bases; unmatched bases: 5. The CDR3 spans 15 residues. CDR3 nucleotide sequence: TGTGCCAGCAGTCCCGGGACTAGCGGGATTAATGAGCAGTTCTTC. Residues: CASSPGTSGINEQFF.

The CDR3 nucleotides are TGTGCCAGCAGTTTATACATCCAAGAGACCCAGTACTTC. This encodes CASSLYIQETQYF. The chain couples TRBV12-3 or TRBV12-4 to TRBJ2-5; D remains ambiguous. V dropped 2 bases and J dropped 1 base, with 5 bases sitting between them. The CDR3 contains 13 residues.

This chain links TRBV5-1 with TRBJ2-3; D might be TRBD2 (6 bases). V was trimmed by 0 bases and J by 2 bases, leaving 7 bases between them. Germline assignment: CDR1 SGHRS and CDR2 YFSETQ. The CDR3 consists of 14 residues. The CDR3 loop reads CASSLGTNTDTQYF. The CDR3 bases are TGCGCCAGCAGCTTGGGGACTAACACAGATACGCAGTATTTT.

J is TRBJ2-3 and V is TRBV6-5, with a tentative D call TRBD2 (7 bases). The CDR3 length is 15 residues. Trimming removed 2 bases at V and 4 bases at J, with 13 bases between. Germline V gene sequence: CDR1 MNHEY, CDR2 SVGAGI. DNA of the CDR3: TGTGCCAGCAGTTACGGGGGCGGGAGCTCAGATACGCAGTATTTT. This sequence encodes CASSYGGGSSDTQYF.

The chain employs TRBV7-6 and TRBJ2-3, with TRBD2 matching over 13 bases. The V and J ends lost 1 base and 8 bases, in that order; junction bases with no gene match: 3. This CDR3 spans 15 amino acids. Germline assignment: CDR1 SGHVS and CDR2 FNYEAQ. CDR3 sequence reads: CASSLGTSGSGTQYF. For the CDR3, the DNA is TGTGCCAGCAGCTTAGGGACTAGCGGGAGTGGTACGCAGTATTTT.

The chain recombines TRBV4-1 with TRBJ2-7; 12 bases agree with TRBD1. CDR3 size: 18 residues. Germline loops: CDR1 MGHRA, CDR2 YSYEKL. The V and J ends lost 1 base and 4 bases, in that order; junction bases with no gene match: 11. CDR3 loop: CASSQVYGMGQGAYEQYF. In DNA form, the CDR3 reads TGCGCCAGCAGCCAAGTTTACGGAATGGGACAGGGGGCTTACGAGCAGTACTTC.

The genes are TRBV9 and TRBJ2-2, with D perhaps being TRBD1 or TRBD2 (7 bases each). This CDR3 has 16 residues. Germline assignment: CDR1 SGDLS and CDR2 YYNGEE. The germline V and J ends were trimmed by 6 bases and 7 bases, with 22 bases remaining between them. The CDR3 is CASTPVQGGLVGELFF. In nucleotides, the CDR3 is TGTGCCAGCACCCCTGTTCAGGGGGGGCTGGTCGGGGAGCTGTTTTTT.

This clonotype was found a few times. The chain employs TRBV5-1 and TRBJ2-3; the match to TRBD2 covers 7 bases. CDR1 is SGHRS, CDR2 YFSETQ, per germline. The CDR3 extends over 15 amino acids. After removal of 1 base from V and 2 bases from J, the junction contained 4 bases not matched to a gene. The CDR3 region is CASSLYGGNTDTQYF. CDR3 nucleotides: TGCGCCAGCAGCTTGTACGGGGGGAACACAGATACGCAGTATTTT.

V and J are TRBV2 and TRBJ2-7; the D gene could be TRBD1 or TRBD2 (5 bases each). Trimming took off 3 bases at V and 7 bases at J, with 19 bases between the two ends. Germline loops: CDR1 SNHLY, CDR2 FYNNEI. The CDR3 consists of 15 residues. The CDR3 DNA reads TGTGCCAGCAGTGATTACGGGACGCCTGCCTGGGAGCAGTACTTC. Translating gives CASSDYGTPAWEQYF.

A few counts support this clonotype. The chain uses TRBV4-1 and TRBJ2-6; D call uncertain. Trimming removed 4 bases at V and 1 base at J, with 8 bases between. Germline values: CDR1 MGHRA, CDR2 YSYEKL. The CDR3 is 15 residues long. CDR3 sequence reads: CASSRGSSGANVLTF. CDR3 sequence (DNA): TGCGCCAGCAGCCGAGGATCTTCTGGGGCCAACGTCCTGACTTTC.

This chain uses TRBV15 with TRBJ1-5; D might be TRBD1 (5 bases). With 0 bases removed from V and 1 base from J, the gap between germline ends came to 13 bases. The CDR3 has 17 amino acids. Germline CDR1 reads LNHNV; CDR2 reads YYDKDF (reference sequence). CDR3 in DNA: TGTGCCACCAGCAGAGAGAGGCAGGGCTCGAGCAATCAGCCCCAGCATTTT. Protein: CATSRERQGSSNQPQHF.

V gene TRBV6-2 or TRBV6-3 combines with J gene TRBJ2-1; TRBD2 matches 11 bases. The CDR3 is 15 amino acids. Germline CDR1 MNHEY, CDR2 SVGEGT. V was pared by 5 bases and J by 4 bases, with 4 bases of the junction left unmatched. CDR3 DNA: TGTGCCAGCAGTGACGGGACTAGCGGTTACAATGAGCAGTTCTTC. Translation: CASSDGTSGYNEQFF.

This rearrangement joins TRBV11-1 to TRBJ2-1; 8 bases agree with TRBD2. This CDR3 region has 17 residues. V gave up 1 base and J gave up 5 bases; unmatched junction bases: 10. In germline, CDR1 is SGHAT, CDR2 FQDESV (reference sequence). This CDR3 reads CASSLDLTSGVDNEQFF. The CDR3 DNA is TGTGCCAGCAGCTTAGACCTCACTAGCGGCGTTGACAATGAGCAGTTCTTC. Variable domain in full (rest from reference TRBV11-1 and TRBJ2-1): EAEVAQSPRYKITEKSQAVAFWCDPISGHATLYWYRQILGQGPELLVQFQDESVVDDSQLPKDRFSAERLKGVDSTLKIQPAELGDSAMYLCASSLDLTSGVDNEQFFGPGTRLTVL.

A few counts support this clonotype. V usage is TRBV4-1 and J usage is TRBJ2-3; 13 nucleotides match TRBD2. Germline V gene lookup returns CDR1 MGHRA and CDR2 YSYEKL. Trimming at V came to 5 bases and at J to 6 bases, leaving 11 bases not matched to a gene. The CDR3 is 17 amino acids. CDR3 DNA: TGCGCCAGCAGCTTGGGGGGACTAGCGGGGCCTGAGGATACGCAGTATTTT. Translating gives CASSLGGLAGPEDTQYF.

This clonotype showed up just a few times. The gene calls are TRBV9 and TRBJ2-3, with 11 nucleotides matching TRBD2. With V trimmed by 3 bases and J by 6 bases, 6 bases remained unmatched. From germline, CDR1 is SGDLS and CDR2 YYNGEE. This CDR3 has 15 amino acids. CDR3 in amino acids: CASSDRLAGWDTQYF. CDR3 nucleotides: TGTGCCAGCAGCGACCGACTAGCGGGGTGGGATACGCAGTATTTT.

This clonotype was recorded a few times. The chain links TRBV12-3 or TRBV12-4 to TRBJ1-3; D is uncertain. Trimming removed 3 bases at V and 0 bases at J, with 24 bases between. CDR3 length equals 20 residues. CDR3 loop: CASSFPAQASQPYSGNTIYF. The DNA of the CDR3 is TGTGCCAGCAGTTTTCCGGCGCAGGCTTCCCAACCCTACTCTGGAAACACCATATATTTT.